The 15 T cell receptor beta chains in this list originate from one sample, sequenced in a study of blood T cell repertoires in COVID-19. The repertoire was sequenced with immunoSEQ multiplex PCR; TCRdb's copy has only in-frame clones and lacks some. The sample comprises about 250,000 clones, roughly 85% of which are singletons, and 4.5% to 6% rests with the top ten. The source material was peripheral blood. These TCRs come from a man aged 50-59 years with COVID-19, enrolled during active disease.

The J gene is TRBJ2-6, the V gene TRBV5-5; TRBD2 matches 13 bases. V was pared by 4 bases and J by 0 bases, with 7 bases of the junction left unmatched. There are 19 residues in the CDR3. Germline V gene sequence: CDR1 SGHKS, CDR2 YYEKEE (reference sequence). The CDR3 loop reads CASSPRTSGGLSGANVLTF. The CDR3 DNA is TGTGCCAGCAGCCCGAGGACTAGCGGGGGACTCTCTGGGGCCAACGTCCTGACTTTC.

This chain links TRBV19 with TRBJ2-3; a possible D gene is TRBD1 (5 bases). Trimming stripped 5 bases from V and 4 bases from J, with 13 bases between. CDR1 is LNHDA and CDR2 is SQIVND in the germline V gene (reference sequence). This CDR3 is 14 amino acids long. For the CDR3, the DNA is TGTGCCAGTAGTCGTAACAGGAACTCAGATACGCAGTATTTT. Translated: CASSRNRNSDTQYF.

This chain joins TRBV4-3 and TRBJ1-3; 10 bases fit TRBD1. This CDR3 has 16 residues. The germline gives CDR1 LGHNA, CDR2 YSLEER. The junction had 1 base not matched to a gene; V was cut back by 0 bases and J by 2 bases. The CDR3 nucleotides read TGCGCCAGCAGCCAAGAGGGACAGGGGACTGGAAACACCATATATTTT. Translation: CASSQEGQGTGNTIYF.

V is TRBV6-1 and J is TRBJ2-2; TRBD2 is a possible D gene (7 bases). This CDR3 is built from 16 residues. Germline assignment: CDR1 MNHNS and CDR2 SASEGT. The V gene lost 3 bases and the J gene lost 3 bases, with 14 bases spanning the gap. CDR3 DNA sequence: TGTGCCAGCAGTGATTGGGGGGGCACGGACACCGGGGAGCTGTTTTTT. The encoded protein is CASSDWGGTDTGELFF.

This chain links TRBV3-1 (or the pseudogene TRBV3-2) with TRBJ2-3, with D tentatively TRBD1 (6 bases). This CDR3 region has 15 residues. CDR1 is LGHDT, CDR2 YNNKEL, per germline (reference sequence). The V and J ends lost 5 bases and 1 base respectively, with 13 bases between them. CDR3 protein: CASSIRQDRTDTQYF. CDR3 DNA: TGTGCCAGCAGCATTCGACAGGACCGCACAGATACGCAGTATTTT.

A few counts support this clone. The CDR3 reads CASSQRQAANTEAFF. In nucleotides, the CDR3 is TGCGCCAGCAGCCAAAGACAGGCCGCAAACACTGAAGCTTTCTTT. This chain connects TRBV4-1 to TRBJ1-1, with a tentative D call TRBD1 (6 bases). Germline-derived CDR1 and CDR2 are MGHRA and YSYEKL. V lost 2 bases, J lost 2 bases, and 12 bases lay in between. This CDR3 spans 15 amino acids.

V usage is TRBV7-2 and J usage is TRBJ1-4; no definite D call. Looked up from germline, CDR1 is SGHTA and CDR2 is FQGNSA. The CDR3 consists of 14 residues. V gave up 5 bases and J gave up 6 bases, with 13 bases separating them. The CDR3 DNA reads as TGTGCCAGCAGCCCTTCCCCCAGGCATGAAAAACTGTTTTTT. Encoded protein: CASSPSPRHEKLFF.

This clone was observed a handful of times. The chain links TRBV19 to TRBJ1-4; 8 nucleotides agree with TRBD1. CDR1 LNHDA and CDR2 SQIVND come from the germline V gene (reference sequence). The length of the CDR3 is 14 residues. Trimming removed 10 bases from V and 0 bases from J; junction bases left unmatched: 4. DNA of the CDR3: TGTGCCACCGGGGACAGGTCAACTAATGAAAAACTGTTTTTT. It is translated as CATGDRSTNEKLFF.

The V and J genes are TRBV6-5 and TRBJ1-2, with TRBD1 identical over 8 bases. Germline V gene sequence: CDR1 MNHEY, CDR2 SVGAGI. CDR3 length equals 15 residues. Unmatched junction bases numbered 12, after V lost 6 bases and J lost 6 bases. CDR3 nucleotides: TGTGCCAGCAGCCCCCTAGACAGGGGTCGGGATGGCTACACCTTC. Translating gives CASSPLDRGRDGYTF.

The chain carries TRBV24-1 and TRBJ2-5; 8 positions match TRBD1. This CDR3 comprises 14 residues. The V gene's germline CDR1 is KGHDR and CDR2 SFDVKD. Trimming at V came to 6 bases and at J to 5 bases, leaving 7 bases not matched to a gene. CDR3 bases: TGTGCCACCAGTCCTGCAGGGGGCTGGGAGACCCAGTACTTC. Its translation: CATSPAGGWETQYF.

The chain is built from TRBV4-1 and TRBJ1-2; a weak D match, TRBD1 (5 bases). The CDR3 length is 14 residues. CDR1 and CDR2 (germline): MGHRA, YSYEKL. The V and J ends lost 1 base and 8 bases respectively, with 14 bases between them. CDR3 sequence (DNA): TGCGCCAGCAGCCAAGCCGGGACTCAAATGGGCTACACCTTC. It specifies CASSQAGTQMGYTF.

The chain is built from TRBV3-1 (or the pseudogene TRBV3-2) and TRBJ1-4; 7 nucleotides agree with TRBD1. Per the germline V gene, CDR1 is LGHDT and CDR2 is YNNKEL (reference sequence). CDR3 length: 15 amino acids. J was trimmed by 8 bases and V by 4 bases; bases with no gene match: 10. The CDR3 nucleotides read TGTGCCAGCAGCCCAAGACGGACAGGCCACGAAAAACTGTTTTTT. It codes for CASSPRRTGHEKLFF.

Points on this clone: At the DNA level, this CDR3 is encoded by other sequences in the same sample as well. V and J are TRBV12-3 or TRBV12-4 and TRBJ2-7, with TRBD1 matching 10 bases. This CDR3 comprises 13 residues. Trimming at V came to 6 bases and at J to 3 bases, leaving 2 bases not matched to a gene. The CDR3 DNA reads as TGTGCCAGCAGGGGGACAGGGGACTACGAGCAGTACTTC. Its protein product is CASRGTGDYEQYF.

The genes are TRBV5-1 and TRBJ2-7, with 9 bases fitting TRBD1. The CDR3 covers 16 residues. V dropped 3 bases and J dropped 1; count of bases not matched to a gene: 8. In germline, CDR1 is SGHRS, CDR2 YFSETQ. The CDR3 sequence: CASSYVQGALSYEQYF. CDR3 nucleotides: TGCGCCAGCAGCTACGTACAGGGGGCCCTTTCCTACGAGCAGTACTTC.

The rearrangement uses TRBV6-5 and TRBJ1-5, with D possibly TRBD1 on 6 matching bases. Germline CDR1 reads MNHEY; CDR2 reads SVGAGI. There are 14 residues in the CDR3. V lost 1 base, J lost 2 bases, and 6 bases lay in between. DNA for the CDR3: TGTGCCAGCAGTTACTACAGGGGCAATCAGCCCCAGCATTTT. It is translated as CASSYYRGNQPQHF.